This T cell receptor (beta chain) was recovered during a study of blood T cell repertoires in COVID-19. The germline CDR1 and CDR2 sequences are SGHRS and YFSETQ. The CDR3 covers 14 residues. The V and J ends lost 4 bases and 8 bases, in that order; junction bases with no gene match: 10. Data came from immunoSEQ multiplex PCR; TCRdb stores just in-frame clones and leaves some out. The table includes roughly 210,000 clones, about nine tenths detected once. This TCR derives from a man in his 70s with acute or convalescent COVID-19. The genes are TRBV5-1 and TRBJ1-2; 8 nucleotides agree with TRBD1. The source material was peripheral blood. CDR3 DNA: TGCGCCAGCAGCCCGACAGGGGAACTATGGGGCTACACCTTC. Its protein is CASSPTGELWGYTF.